The following is a T cell receptor beta chain sequence with its context. This specimen belongs to a study of OX40 agonist ivuxolimab in advanced cancers. Unmatched junction bases numbered 9, after V lost 0 bases and J lost 6 bases. This CDR3 contains 18 residues. Germline CDR1 LGHNA, CDR2 YNFKEQ. Assay: immunoSEQ multiplex PCR; the TCRdb copy retains only in-frame clones and omits some. The sample shows 42,000 or so clones, roughly 89% of them seen only once. Sequenced here: CD4+ or CD8+ T cells sorted from blood, sampled in a trial of the OX40 agonist ivuxolimab. This TCR was sampled from an adult with an advanced solid tumor such as melanoma, head and neck, liver or kidney cancer. The chain employs TRBV4-2 and TRBJ1-5; 12 bases agree with TRBD1. The CDR3, as DNA: TGTGCCAGCAGCCAAGAAGCACCGGGACAGGGGGCGGGTCAGCCCCAGCATTTT. This translates into CASSQEAPGQGAGQPQHF.